This T cell receptor beta chain was recovered during a study of human T cells and chemical hapten exposure. Study summary: Upper inner arm skin measuring about 2 cm by about 2 cm received 2% DPC for sensitization. Each patch test put 0.01% DPC on the upper back, and results were read at 6 days.

The study, taken as a whole, reports: Expanded TCRs produced significantly more large CDR3 similarity clusters than controls did.

This CDR3 spans 15 amino acids. The germline V and J ends were trimmed by 6 bases and 11 bases, with 23 bases remaining between them. Germline V lookup: CDR1 MNHEY, CDR2 SMNVEV (reference sequence). The time point here: patch test 2, 6 weeks after DPC sensitization. As to treatment: therapeutic diphenylcyclopropenone sensitization with weekly scalp DPC. The library gave individual cDNA molecules unique molecular identifiers. TCRdb fed the RACE reads into MiXCR, producing one record per CDR3 protein. The sample shows 350,000 to 400,000 distinct CDR3 sequences, over 6% of them seen only once. Note on this clonotype: The antigen is not known.

Sequenced material: whole blood, taken in connection with sensitization to the hapten diphenylcyclopropenone (DPC). The sequence derives from a woman aged 18-30 years with alopecia areata. Some clones in this sample may be carry-over from other donors' samples. The chain is built from TRBV27 and TRBJ2-1; D could derive from TRBD1 or TRBD2 (6 bases each). The CDR3 reads CASRSYPGALFQQFF. Written as DNA, the CDR3 is TGTGCCAGCAGATCCTATCCGGGGGCCCTATTCCAGCAGTTCTTC.